This is a list of T cell receptor beta chains from one sample in a study of vaccination and CD4 T cells after COVID-19. These TCRs are of unknown antigen specificity. From the PCR reads, TCRdb called clonotypes with MiXCR, one entry per CDR3 protein. The sample shows about 16,000 distinct CDR3 sequences, approximately 54% of them seen only once. Sequenced material: CD4+ T cells from blood, cultured in vitro. The receptors here all came from a human donor who had recovered from COVID-19. Each CDR3 is given with its conserved first and last residue. The D gene is left open where the match is weak. Size values are once, few and many counts, or a class for expanded clones, and some rows have none.

TRBV19	TRBJ1-2	NA	NA	TGTGCCAGTAGTATCGGACCCGTCTATGGCTACACCTTC	CASSIGPVYGYTF
TRBV7-2	TRBJ2-5	NA	NA	TGTGCCAGCACCTGGGGGGCTAGCGGAGAAGAGACCCAGTACTTC	CASTWGASGEETQYF
TRBV27	TRBJ1-2	NA	few	TGTGCCAGCAGTTTGGGGGAGGACTATGGCTACACCTTC	CASSLGEDYGYTF
TRBV7-2	TRBJ2-5	TRBD2	NA	TGTGCCAGCAGCTTACTAGCGGGAAACCAAGAGACCCAGTACTTC	CASSLLAGNQETQYF
TRBV19	TRBJ2-7	TRBD2	few	TGTGCCAGTAGCAAGACTAGCGGCCGCTCCTACGAGCAGTACTTC	CASSKTSGRSYEQYF
TRBV27	TRBJ2-3	NA	once	TGTGCCAGCAGCAGGGGCTTTATCGGCACAGATACGCAGTATTTT	CASSRGFIGTDTQYF
TRBV5-4	TRBJ2-3	TRBD2	once	TGTGCCAGCAGCCTGACTAGCGGGAGGCCCACAGATACGCAGTATTTT	CASSLTSGRPTDTQYF
TRBV25-1	TRBJ1-6	TRBD1	NA	TGTGCCAGCACCCCGACAGGGGTCGATTCACCCCTCCACTTT	CASTPTGVDSPLHF
TRBV20-1	TRBJ2-7	NA	NA	TGCAGTGCTAGAGGACCTAGCGACCTATCCTACGAGCAGTACTTC	CSARGPSDLSYEQYF
TRBV24-1	TRBJ2-3	TRBD1	few	TGTGCCACCAGTGATTACCGGGACAGGGGTGGAGATACGCAGTATTTT	CATSDYRDRGGDTQYF
TRBV7-9	TRBJ1-2	NA	NA	TGTGCCAGCAGCTCCCGGGACCCAAACTATGGCTACACCTTC	CASSSRDPNYGYTF
TRBV7-2	TRBJ2-5	TRBD1	few	TGTGCCAGCAGCTCCAGGACAGGGGGCGGAGAGACCCAGTACTTC	CASSSRTGGGETQYF
TRBV24-1	TRBJ2-5	TRBD1	NA	TGTGCCACCAGTGATCCGTCCCGGGACAGTGAGACCCAGTACTTC	CATSDPSRDSETQYF
TRBV7-9	TRBJ1-3	NA	NA	TGTGCCAGCAGCTTAGGCGGGCGGACCTCTGGAAACACCATATATTTT	CASSLGGRTSGNTIYF
TRBV25-1	TRBJ1-6	NA	NA	TGTGCCAGCAAGCAAGCGCTGTCACCCCTCCACTTT	CASKQALSPLHF
TRBV20-1	TRBJ1-2	NA	NA	TGCAGTGCTAGAGATCCGGGAGGCGGCTACACCTTC	CSARDPGGGYTF
TRBV11-1	TRBJ2-7	TRBD1	NA	TGTGCCAGCAGTAGCCGGGACAGGGCGACCTACGAGCAGTACTTC	CASSSRDRATYEQYF
TRBV20-1	TRBJ1-2	NA	NA	TGCAGTGCTAGACCAAACACAGGGCCCTTCGGCACCTTC	CSARPNTGPFGTF
TRBV19	TRBJ1-1	NA	few	TGTGCCAGTAGTATCCAGGGATCGACTGAAGCTTTCTTT	CASSIQGSTEAFF
TRBV4-1	TRBJ2-7	NA	once	TGCGCCAGCAGCCAAGTAGTTTTAAGGAGCTCCTACGAGCAGTACTTC	CASSQVVLRSSYEQYF
TRBV2	TRBJ2-3	NA	once	TGTGCCAGCAGCCGGCCGTTTACAGATACGCAGTATTTT	CASSRPFTDTQYF
TRBV30	TRBJ2-5	NA	NA	TGTGCCTGGACGACCGGGACCATCGGGCAAGAGACCCAGTACTTC	CAWTTGTIGQETQYF
TRBV19	TRBJ2-7	TRBD1	few	TGTGCCAGTAGTATGAGGGGGCCCCCGAGTTGGGGGTCCTACGAGCAGTACTTC	CASSMRGPPSWGSYEQYF
TRBV12-3/TRBV12-4	TRBJ1-5	NA	NA	TGTGCCAGCAGTTTAGAAGGGAGCGGTCAGCCCCAGCATTTT	CASSLEGSGQPQHF
TRBV6-1	TRBJ2-1	NA	NA	TGTGCCAGCAGACCTAGGTCCCCCGGAGACAATGAGCAGTTCTTC	CASRPRSPGDNEQFF
TRBV12-3/TRBV12-4	TRBJ1-4	TRBD1	NA	TGTGCCAGCAGGGGGACAGACCCTAATGAAAAACTGTTTTTT	CASRGTDPNEKLFF